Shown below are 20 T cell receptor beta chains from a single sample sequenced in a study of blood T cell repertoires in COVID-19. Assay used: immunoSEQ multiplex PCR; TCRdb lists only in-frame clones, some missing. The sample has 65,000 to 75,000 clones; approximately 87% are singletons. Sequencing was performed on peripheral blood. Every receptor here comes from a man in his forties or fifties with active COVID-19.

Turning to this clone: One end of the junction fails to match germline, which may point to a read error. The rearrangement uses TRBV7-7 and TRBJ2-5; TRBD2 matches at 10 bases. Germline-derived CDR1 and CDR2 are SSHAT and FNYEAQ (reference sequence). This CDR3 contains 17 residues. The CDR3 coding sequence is TGTGCTAGCAGCTTAGGGTCGAGCGGGGGGGCCATAGAGACCCAGTACTTC. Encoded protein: CASSLGSSGGAIETQYF.

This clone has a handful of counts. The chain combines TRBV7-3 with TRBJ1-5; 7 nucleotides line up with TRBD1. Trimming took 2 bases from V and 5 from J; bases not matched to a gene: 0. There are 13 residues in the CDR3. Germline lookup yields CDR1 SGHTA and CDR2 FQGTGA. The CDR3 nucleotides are TGTGCCAGCAGCTTAGACAGGGATCAGCCCCAGCATTTT. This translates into CASSLDRDQPQHF. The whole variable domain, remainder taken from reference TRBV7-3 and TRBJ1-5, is GAGVSQTPSNKVTEKGKYVELRCDPISGHTALYWYRQSLGQGPEFLIYFQGTGAADDSGLPNDRFFAVRPEGSVSTLKIQRTERGDSAVYLCASSLDRDQPQHFGDGTRLSIL.

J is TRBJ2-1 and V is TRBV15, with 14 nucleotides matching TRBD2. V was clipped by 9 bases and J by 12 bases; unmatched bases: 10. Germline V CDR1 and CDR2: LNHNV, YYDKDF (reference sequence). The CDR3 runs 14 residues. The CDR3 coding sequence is TGTGCCACTCAGACTAGCGGGGGGGCCTGGGCGCAGTTCTTC. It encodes CATQTSGGAWAQFF.

CDR3: CASRSGTGGPPNYGYTF. The CDR3 DNA reads as TGTGCCAGCAGATCCGGGACAGGGGGCCCCCCTAACTATGGCTACACCTTC. The rearrangement links TRBV27 to TRBJ1-2; 12 bases fit TRBD1. From germline, CDR1 is MNHEY and CDR2 SMNVEV (reference sequence). The CDR3 has 17 amino acids. The trim removed 6 bases at V and 0 bases at J, leaving 8 bases unmatched.

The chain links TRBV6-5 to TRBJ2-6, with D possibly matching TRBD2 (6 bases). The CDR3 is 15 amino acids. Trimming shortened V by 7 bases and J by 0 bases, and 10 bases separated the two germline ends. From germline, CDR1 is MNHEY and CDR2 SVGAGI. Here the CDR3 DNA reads TGTGCCAGCAAGGCGGGGACCTCTGGGGCCAACGTCCTGACTTTC. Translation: CASKAGTSGANVLTF.

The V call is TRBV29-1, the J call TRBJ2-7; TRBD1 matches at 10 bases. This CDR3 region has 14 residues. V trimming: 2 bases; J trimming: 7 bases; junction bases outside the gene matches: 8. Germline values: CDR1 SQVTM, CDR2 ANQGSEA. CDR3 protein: CSVELDRGTGEQYF. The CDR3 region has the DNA TGCAGCGTTGAACTGGACAGGGGGACGGGAGAGCAGTACTTC.

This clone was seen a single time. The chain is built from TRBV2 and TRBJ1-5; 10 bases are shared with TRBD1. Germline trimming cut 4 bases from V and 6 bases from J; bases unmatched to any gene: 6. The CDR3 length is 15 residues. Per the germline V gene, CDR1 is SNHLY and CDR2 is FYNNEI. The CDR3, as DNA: TGTGCCAGCAGTGTGGGTGGGACAGGGGTTCAGCCCCAGCATTTT. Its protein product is CASSVGGTGVQPQHF.

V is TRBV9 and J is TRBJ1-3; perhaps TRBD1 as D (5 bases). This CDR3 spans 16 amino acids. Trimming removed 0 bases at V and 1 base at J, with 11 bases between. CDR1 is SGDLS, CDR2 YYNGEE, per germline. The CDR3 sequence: CASSVGGGRSGNTIYF. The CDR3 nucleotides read TGTGCCAGCAGCGTAGGCGGGGGTCGATCTGGAAACACCATATATTTT. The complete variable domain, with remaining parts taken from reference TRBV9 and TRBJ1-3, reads DSGVTQTPKHLITATGQRVTLRCSPRSGDLSVYWYQQSLDQGLQFLIQYYNGEERAKGNILERFSAQQFPDLHSELNLSSLELGDSALYFCASSVGGGRSGNTIYFGEGSWLTVV.

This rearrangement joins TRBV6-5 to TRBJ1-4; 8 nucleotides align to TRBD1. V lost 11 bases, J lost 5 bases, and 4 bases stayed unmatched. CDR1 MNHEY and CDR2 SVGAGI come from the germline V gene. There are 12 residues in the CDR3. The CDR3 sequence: CACRDRNEKLFF. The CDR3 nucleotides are TGTGCCTGCCGGGACAGGAATGAAAAACTGTTTTTT.

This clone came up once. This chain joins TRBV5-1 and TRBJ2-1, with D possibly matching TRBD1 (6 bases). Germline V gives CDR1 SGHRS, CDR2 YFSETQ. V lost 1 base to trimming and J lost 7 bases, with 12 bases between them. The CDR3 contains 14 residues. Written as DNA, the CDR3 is TGCGCCAGCAGCTTGCAGGGGTTATCAAATGAGCAGTTCTTC. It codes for CASSLQGLSNEQFF. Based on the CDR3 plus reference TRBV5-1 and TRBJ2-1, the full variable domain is KAGVTQTPRYLIKTRGQQVTLSCSPISGHRSVSWYQQTPGQGLQFLFEYFSETQRNKGNFPGRFSGRQFSNSRSEMNVSTLELGDSALYLCASSLQGLSNEQFFGPGTRLTVL.

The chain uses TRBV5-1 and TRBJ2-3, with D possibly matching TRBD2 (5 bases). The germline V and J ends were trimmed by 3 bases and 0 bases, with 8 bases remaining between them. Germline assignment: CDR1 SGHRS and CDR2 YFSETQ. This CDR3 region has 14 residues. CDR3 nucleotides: TGCGCCAGCAGCTCCGGACTGAGCACAGATACGCAGTATTTT. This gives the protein CASSSGLSTDTQYF.

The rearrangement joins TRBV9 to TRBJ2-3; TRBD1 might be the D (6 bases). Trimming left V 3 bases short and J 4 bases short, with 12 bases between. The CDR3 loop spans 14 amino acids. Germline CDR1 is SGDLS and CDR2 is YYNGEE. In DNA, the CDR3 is TGTGCCAGCAGCGCCGGGACAAGTCCAGATACGCAGTATTTT. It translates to CASSAGTSPDTQYF.

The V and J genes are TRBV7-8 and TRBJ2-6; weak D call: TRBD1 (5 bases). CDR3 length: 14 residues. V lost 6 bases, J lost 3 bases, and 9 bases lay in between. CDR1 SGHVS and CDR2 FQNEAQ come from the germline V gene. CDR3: CASRGRYGANVLTF. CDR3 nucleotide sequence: TGTGCCAGCAGGGGGCGCTATGGGGCCAACGTCCTGACTTTC.

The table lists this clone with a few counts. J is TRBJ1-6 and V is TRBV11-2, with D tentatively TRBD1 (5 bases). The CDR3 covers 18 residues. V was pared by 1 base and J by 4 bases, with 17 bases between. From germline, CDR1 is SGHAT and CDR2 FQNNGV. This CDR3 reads CASSLVRAASRYNSPLHF. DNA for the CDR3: TGTGCCAGCAGCTTAGTCAGGGCAGCGTCTCGTTATAATTCACCCCTCCACTTT. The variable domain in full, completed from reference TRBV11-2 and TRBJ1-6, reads EAGVAQSPRYKIIEKRQSVAFWCNPISGHATLYWYQQILGQGPKLLIQFQNNGVVDDSQLPKDRFSAERLKGVDSTLKIQPAKLEDSAVYLCASSLVRAASRYNSPLHFGNGTRLTVT.

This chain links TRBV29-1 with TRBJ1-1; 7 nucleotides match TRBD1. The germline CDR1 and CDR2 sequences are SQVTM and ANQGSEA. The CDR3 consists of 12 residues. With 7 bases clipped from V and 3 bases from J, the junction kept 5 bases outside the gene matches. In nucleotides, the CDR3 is TGCAGCGGTGGGACAGTACACACTGAAGCTTTCTTT. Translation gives CSGGTVHTEAFF.

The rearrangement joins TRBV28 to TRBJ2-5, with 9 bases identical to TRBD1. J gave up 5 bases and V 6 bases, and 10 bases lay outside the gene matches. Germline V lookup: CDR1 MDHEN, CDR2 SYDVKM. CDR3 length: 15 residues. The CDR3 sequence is CASRRVTGGLETQYF. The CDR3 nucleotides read TGTGCCAGCAGGCGGGTGACAGGGGGGTTGGAGACCCAGTACTTC.

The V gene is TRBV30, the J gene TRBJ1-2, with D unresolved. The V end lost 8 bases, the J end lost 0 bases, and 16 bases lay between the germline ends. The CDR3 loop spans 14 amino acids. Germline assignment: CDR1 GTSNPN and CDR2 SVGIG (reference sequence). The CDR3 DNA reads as TGTGCCAGATCCGAAGCGTTAGCTAACTATGGCTACACCTTC. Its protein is CARSEALANYGYTF. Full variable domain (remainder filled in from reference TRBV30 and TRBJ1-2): SQTIHQWPATLVQPVGSPLSLECTVEGTSNPNLYWYRQAAGRGLQLLFYSVGIGQISSEVPQNLSASRPQDRQFILSSKKLLLSDSGFYLCARSEALANYGYTFGSGTRLTVV.

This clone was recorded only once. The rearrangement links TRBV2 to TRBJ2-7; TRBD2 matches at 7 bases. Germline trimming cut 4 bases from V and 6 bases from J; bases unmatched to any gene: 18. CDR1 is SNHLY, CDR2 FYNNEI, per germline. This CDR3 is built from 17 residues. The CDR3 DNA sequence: TGTGCCAGCAGTGCGCGAAGCGGGATCTCTACTTCGGGCGAGCAGTACTTC. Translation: CASSARSGISTSGEQYF.

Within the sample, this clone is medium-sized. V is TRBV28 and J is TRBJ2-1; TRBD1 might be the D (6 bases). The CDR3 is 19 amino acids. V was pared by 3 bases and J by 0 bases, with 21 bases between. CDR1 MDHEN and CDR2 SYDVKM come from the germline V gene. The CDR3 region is CASSLNDRTDPISYNEQFF. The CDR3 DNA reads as TGTGCCAGCAGTTTGAACGACAGGACAGATCCCATCTCCTACAATGAGCAGTTCTTC.

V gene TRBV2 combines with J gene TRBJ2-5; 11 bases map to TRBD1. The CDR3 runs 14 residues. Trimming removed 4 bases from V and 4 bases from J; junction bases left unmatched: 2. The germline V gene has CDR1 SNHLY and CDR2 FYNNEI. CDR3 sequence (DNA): TGTGCCAGCAGTGGGGGACAGGGGGTAGAGACCCAGTACTTC. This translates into CASSGGQGVETQYF.